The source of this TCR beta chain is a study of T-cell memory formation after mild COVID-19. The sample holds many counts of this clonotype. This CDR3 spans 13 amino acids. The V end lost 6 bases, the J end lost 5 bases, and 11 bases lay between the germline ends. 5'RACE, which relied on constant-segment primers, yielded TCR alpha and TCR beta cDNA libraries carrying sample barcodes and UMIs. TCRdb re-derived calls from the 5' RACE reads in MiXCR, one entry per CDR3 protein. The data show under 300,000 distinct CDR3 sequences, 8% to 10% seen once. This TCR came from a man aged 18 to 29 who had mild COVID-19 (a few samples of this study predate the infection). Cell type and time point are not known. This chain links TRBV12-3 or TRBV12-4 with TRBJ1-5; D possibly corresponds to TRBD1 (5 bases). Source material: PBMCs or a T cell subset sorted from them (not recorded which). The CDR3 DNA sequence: TGTGCCAGCAGCTGGACATCCGATCAGCCCCAGCATTTT. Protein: CASSWTSDQPQHF.